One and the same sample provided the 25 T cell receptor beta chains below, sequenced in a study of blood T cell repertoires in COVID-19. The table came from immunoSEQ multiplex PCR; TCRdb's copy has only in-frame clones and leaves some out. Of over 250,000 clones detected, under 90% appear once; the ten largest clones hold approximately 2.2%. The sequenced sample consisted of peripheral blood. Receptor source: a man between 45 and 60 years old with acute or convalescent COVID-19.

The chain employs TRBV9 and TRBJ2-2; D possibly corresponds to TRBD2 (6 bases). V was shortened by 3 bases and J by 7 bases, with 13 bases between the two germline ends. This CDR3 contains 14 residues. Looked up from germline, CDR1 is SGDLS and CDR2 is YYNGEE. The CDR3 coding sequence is TGTGCCAGCAGCGCCCTGGGGGGAGTCGGGGAGCTGTTTTTT. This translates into CASSALGGVGELFF.

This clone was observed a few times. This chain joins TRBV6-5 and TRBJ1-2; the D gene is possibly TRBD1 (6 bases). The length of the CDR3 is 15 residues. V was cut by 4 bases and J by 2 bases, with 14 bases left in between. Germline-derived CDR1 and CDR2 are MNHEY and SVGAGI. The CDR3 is CASSSTWTENYGYTF. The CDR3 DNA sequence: TGTGCCAGCAGTTCGACCTGGACAGAGAACTATGGCTACACCTTC.

This CDR3 reads CASSPVGGDYGYTF. DNA for the CDR3: TGTGCCAGCAGCCCCGTAGGGGGCGACTATGGCTACACCTTC. The chain uses TRBV5-5 and TRBJ1-2; TRBD1 agrees at 7 bases. The CDR3 is made up of 14 amino acids. The germline CDR1 and CDR2 sequences are SGHKS and YYEKEE (reference sequence). J was trimmed by 3 bases and V by 4 bases; bases with no gene match: 6.

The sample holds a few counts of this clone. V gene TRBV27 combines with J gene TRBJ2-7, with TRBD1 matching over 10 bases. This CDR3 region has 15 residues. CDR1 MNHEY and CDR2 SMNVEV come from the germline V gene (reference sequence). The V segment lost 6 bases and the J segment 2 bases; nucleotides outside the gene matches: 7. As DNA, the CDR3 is TGTGCCAGCAGCCGGGGGACAGGGGATACCTACGAGCAGTACTTC. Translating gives CASSRGTGDTYEQYF.

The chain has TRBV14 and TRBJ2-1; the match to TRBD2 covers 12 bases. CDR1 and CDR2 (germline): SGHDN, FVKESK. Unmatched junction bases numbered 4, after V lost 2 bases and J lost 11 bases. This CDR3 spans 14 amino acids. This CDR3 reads CASSQPTSGGKQFF. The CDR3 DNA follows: TGTGCCAGCAGCCAACCAACTAGCGGGGGGAAGCAGTTCTTC.

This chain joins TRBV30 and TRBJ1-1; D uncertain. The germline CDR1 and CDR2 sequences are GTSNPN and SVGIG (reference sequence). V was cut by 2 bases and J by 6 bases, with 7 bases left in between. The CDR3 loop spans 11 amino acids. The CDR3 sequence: CAWSIMSEAFF. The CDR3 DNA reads TGTGCCTGGAGTATCATGTCTGAAGCTTTCTTT.

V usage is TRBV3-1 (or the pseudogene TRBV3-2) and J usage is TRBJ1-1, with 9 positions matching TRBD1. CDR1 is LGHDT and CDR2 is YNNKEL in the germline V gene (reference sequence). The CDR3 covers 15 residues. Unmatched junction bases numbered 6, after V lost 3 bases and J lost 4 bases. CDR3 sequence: CASSHWDRAGTEAFF. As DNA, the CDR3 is TGTGCCAGCAGCCACTGGGACAGGGCTGGCACTGAAGCTTTCTTT.

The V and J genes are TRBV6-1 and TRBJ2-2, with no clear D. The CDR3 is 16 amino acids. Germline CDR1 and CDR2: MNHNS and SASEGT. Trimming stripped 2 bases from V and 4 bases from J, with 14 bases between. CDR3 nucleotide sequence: TGTGCCAGCAGTGAACCGGCAAAACGCGGCACCGGGGAGCTGTTTTTT. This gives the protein CASSEPAKRGTGELFF.

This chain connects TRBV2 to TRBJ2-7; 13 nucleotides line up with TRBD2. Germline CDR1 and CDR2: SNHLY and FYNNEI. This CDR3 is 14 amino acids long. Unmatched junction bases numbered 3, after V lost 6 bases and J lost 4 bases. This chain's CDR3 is CASRGLAGWYEQYF. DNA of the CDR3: TGTGCCAGCAGGGGACTAGCGGGGTGGTACGAGCAGTACTTC.

CDR3 sequence reads: CASSLGQGTQYF. DNA for the CDR3: TGCGCCAGCAGCTTGGGGCAGGGTACGCAGTATTTT. The chain combines TRBV5-1 with TRBJ2-3; D may be TRBD1 (5 bases). The V gene lost 0 bases and the J gene lost 8 bases, with 7 bases spanning the gap. There are 12 residues in the CDR3. The germline gives CDR1 SGHRS, CDR2 YFSETQ.

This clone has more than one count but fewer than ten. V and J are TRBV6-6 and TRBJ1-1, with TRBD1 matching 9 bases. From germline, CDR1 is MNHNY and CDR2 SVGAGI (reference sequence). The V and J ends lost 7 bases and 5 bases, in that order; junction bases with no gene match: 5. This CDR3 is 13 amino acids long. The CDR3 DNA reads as TGTGCCAGCACCCGGACAGGGGAAACTGAAGCTTTCTTT. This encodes CASTRTGETEAFF.

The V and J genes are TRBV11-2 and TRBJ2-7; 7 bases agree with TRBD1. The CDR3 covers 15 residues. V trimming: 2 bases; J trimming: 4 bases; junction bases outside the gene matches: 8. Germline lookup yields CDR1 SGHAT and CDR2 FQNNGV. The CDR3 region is CASSLSPEGAYEQYF. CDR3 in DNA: TGTGCCAGCAGCTTAAGTCCCGAGGGGGCTTACGAGCAGTACTTC.

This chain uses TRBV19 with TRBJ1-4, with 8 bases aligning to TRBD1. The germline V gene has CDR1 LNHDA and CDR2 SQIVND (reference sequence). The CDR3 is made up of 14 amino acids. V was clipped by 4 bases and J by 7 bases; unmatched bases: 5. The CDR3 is CASSTGQGGEKLFF. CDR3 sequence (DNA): TGTGCCAGTAGTACCGGACAGGGTGGTGAAAAACTGTTTTTT.

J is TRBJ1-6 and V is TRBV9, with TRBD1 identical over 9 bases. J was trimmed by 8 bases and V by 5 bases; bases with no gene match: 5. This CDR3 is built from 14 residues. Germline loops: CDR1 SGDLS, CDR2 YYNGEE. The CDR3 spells CASRRTGVDSPLHF. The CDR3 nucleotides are TGTGCCAGCAGAAGGACAGGGGTGGATTCACCCCTCCACTTT.

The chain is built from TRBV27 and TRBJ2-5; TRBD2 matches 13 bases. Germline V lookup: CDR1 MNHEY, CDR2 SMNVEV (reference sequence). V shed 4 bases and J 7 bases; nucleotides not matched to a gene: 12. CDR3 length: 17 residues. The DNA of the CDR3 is TGTGCCAGCAGTTCCCCGGGACTAGCGGGGACCCCGGGGACCCAGTACTTC. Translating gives CASSSPGLAGTPGTQYF.

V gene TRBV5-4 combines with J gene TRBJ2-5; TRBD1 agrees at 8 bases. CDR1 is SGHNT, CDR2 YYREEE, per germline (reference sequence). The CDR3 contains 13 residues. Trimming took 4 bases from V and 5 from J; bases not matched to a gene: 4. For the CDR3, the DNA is TGTGCCAGCAGCAAACGACAGGGGGAGACCCAGTACTTC. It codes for CASSKRQGETQYF. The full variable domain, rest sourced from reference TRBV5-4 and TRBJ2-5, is ETGVTQSPTHLIKTRGQQVTLRCSSQSGHNTVSWYQQALGQGPQFIFQYYREEENGRGNFPPRFSGLQFPNYSSELNVNALELDDSALYLCASSKRQGETQYFGPGTRLLVL.

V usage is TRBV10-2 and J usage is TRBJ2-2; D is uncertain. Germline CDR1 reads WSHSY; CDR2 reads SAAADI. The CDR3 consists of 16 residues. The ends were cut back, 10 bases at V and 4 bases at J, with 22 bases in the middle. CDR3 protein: CATWRPSYDRTGELFF. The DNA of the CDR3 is TGCGCCACCTGGCGGCCGAGTTACGATCGCACCGGGGAGCTGTTTTTT.

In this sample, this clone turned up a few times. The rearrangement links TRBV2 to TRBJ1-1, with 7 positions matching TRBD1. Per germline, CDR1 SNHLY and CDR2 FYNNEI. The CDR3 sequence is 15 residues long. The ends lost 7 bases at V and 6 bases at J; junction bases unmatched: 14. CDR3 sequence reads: CASTNPVVGGPEAFF. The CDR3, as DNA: TGTGCCAGCACCAACCCCGTAGTAGGGGGCCCTGAAGCTTTCTTT.

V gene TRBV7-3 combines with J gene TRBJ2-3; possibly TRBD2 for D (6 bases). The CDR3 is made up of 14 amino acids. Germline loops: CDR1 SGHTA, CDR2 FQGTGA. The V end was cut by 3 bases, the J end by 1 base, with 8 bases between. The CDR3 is CASSLGLGTDTQYF. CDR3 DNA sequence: TGTGCCAGCAGCTTGGGACTCGGCACAGATACGCAGTATTTT.

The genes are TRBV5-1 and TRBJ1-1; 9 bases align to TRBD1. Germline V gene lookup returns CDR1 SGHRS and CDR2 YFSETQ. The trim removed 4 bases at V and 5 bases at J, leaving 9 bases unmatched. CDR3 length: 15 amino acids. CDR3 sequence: CASSATGQGPTEAFF. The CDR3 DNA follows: TGCGCCAGCAGCGCAACGGGACAGGGTCCAACTGAAGCTTTCTTT.

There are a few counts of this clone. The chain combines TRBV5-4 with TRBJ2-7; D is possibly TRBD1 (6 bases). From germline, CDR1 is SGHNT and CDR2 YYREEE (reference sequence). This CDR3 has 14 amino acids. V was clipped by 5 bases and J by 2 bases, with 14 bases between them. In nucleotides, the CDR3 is TGTGCCAGCAGTACATTAACAGGGACCTACGAGCAGTACTTC. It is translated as CASSTLTGTYEQYF.

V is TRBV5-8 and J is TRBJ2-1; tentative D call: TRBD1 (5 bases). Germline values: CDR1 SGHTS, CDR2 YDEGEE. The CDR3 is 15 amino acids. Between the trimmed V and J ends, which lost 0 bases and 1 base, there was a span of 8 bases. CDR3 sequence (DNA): TGTGCCAGCAGCTTGGGTCAGGGTTCCTACAATGAGCAGTTCTTC. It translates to CASSLGQGSYNEQFF.

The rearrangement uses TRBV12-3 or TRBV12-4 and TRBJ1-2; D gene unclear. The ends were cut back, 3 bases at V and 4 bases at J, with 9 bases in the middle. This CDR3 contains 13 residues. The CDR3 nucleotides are TGTGCCAGCAGTTTTGAGGGCTCCTATGGCTACACCTTC. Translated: CASSFEGSYGYTF.

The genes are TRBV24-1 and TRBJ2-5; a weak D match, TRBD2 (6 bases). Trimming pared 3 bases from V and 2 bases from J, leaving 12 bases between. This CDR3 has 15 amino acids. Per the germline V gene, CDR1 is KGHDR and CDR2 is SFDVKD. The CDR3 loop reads CATSDARDSQETQYF. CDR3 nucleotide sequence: TGTGCCACCAGTGATGCACGGGACTCACAAGAGACCCAGTACTTC.

The CDR3 bases are TGTGCCACCAGTGATTTGAGGGACAGGGGATTCTATAATTCACCCCTCCACTTT. Its translation: CATSDLRDRGFYNSPLHF. The chain combines TRBV24-1 with TRBJ1-6; TRBD1 aligns across 10 bases. The CDR3 covers 18 residues. Unmatched junction bases numbered 4, after V lost 0 bases and J lost 3 bases. CDR1 KGHDR and CDR2 SFDVKD come from the germline V gene.